The 12 T cell receptor beta chains presented below share a single source sample, sequenced in a study of blood T cell repertoires in COVID-19. Generated by immunoSEQ multiplex PCR, the TCRdb table keeps only in-frame clones and is missing some. This sample has roughly 300,000 clones; 90% occur once, and the top ten carry approximately 7.5%. Sequenced: peripheral blood. The receptors were sampled from a woman aged 25 to 39 with COVID-19, enrolled during active disease.

The chain joins TRBV18 to TRBJ1-1; D not certain. The V gene's germline CDR1 is KGHSH and CDR2 LQKENI. With 2 bases removed from V and 0 bases from J, the gap between germline ends came to 13 bases. The CDR3 sequence is 16 residues long. The CDR3 region has the DNA TGTGCCAGCTCACCAAGCGGGTGGAGGATGAACACTGAAGCTTTCTTT. Its protein is CASSPSGWRMNTEAFF. The full variable domain, completed using reference TRBV18 and TRBJ1-1, is NAGVMQNPRHLVRRRGQEARLRCSPMKGHSHVYWYRQLPEEGLKFMVYLQKENIIDESGMPKERFSAEFPKEGPSILRIQQVVRGDSAAYFCASSPSGWRMNTEAFFGQGTRLTVV.

The V gene is TRBV5-1, the J gene TRBJ1-1, with 7 nucleotides matching TRBD1. The CDR3 consists of 16 residues. Germline V gives CDR1 SGHRS, CDR2 YFSETQ. With V trimmed by 2 bases and J by 1 base, 8 bases remained unmatched. CDR3 DNA sequence: TGCGCCAGCAGCTTCCTTGGAGGGGGCCCGAACACTGAAGCTTTCTTT. This gives the protein CASSFLGGGPNTEAFF.

The CDR3 reads CSARRRNEQYF. The CDR3 bases are TGCAGTGCTAGGCGGAGGAACGAGCAGTACTTC. V gene TRBV20-1 combines with J gene TRBJ2-7, with a weak D call TRBD2 (5 bases). The V gene's germline CDR1 is DFQATT and CDR2 SNEGSKA (reference sequence). The V end was cut by 3 bases, the J end by 5 bases, with 8 bases between. CDR3 length equals 11 residues.

This clone was counted a single time. DNA for the CDR3: TGTGCCTGGACCTTGGGACTGGGCTTTCGCGAAAAACTGTTTTTT. Its translation is CAWTLGLGFREKLFF. This sequence joins TRBV30 and TRBJ1-4; D might be TRBD1 (5 bases). Germline values: CDR1 GTSNPN, CDR2 SVGIG (reference sequence). This CDR3 has 15 residues. The V end was cut by 4 bases, the J end by 8 bases, with 20 bases between.

This chain uses TRBV9 with TRBJ1-1; D may be TRBD1 (5 bases). V lost 0 bases to trimming and J lost 6 bases, with 18 bases between them. The CDR3 extends over 16 amino acids. The germline gives CDR1 SGDLS, CDR2 YYNGEE. The CDR3 region is CASSVALQGGDAEAFF. CDR3 coding DNA: TGTGCCAGCAGCGTAGCTCTGCAGGGTGGTGACGCTGAAGCTTTCTTT.

The V gene is TRBV24-1, the J gene TRBJ2-2, with 9 bases that match TRBD1. The trim removed 1 base at V and 6 bases at J, leaving 5 bases unmatched. This CDR3 comprises 16 residues. CDR1 and CDR2 from the germline V gene are KGHDR and SFDVKD. The CDR3 is CATSDFSRTGAGELFF. DNA for the CDR3: TGTGCCACCAGTGATTTTTCCAGGACAGGGGCCGGGGAGCTGTTTTTT.

V usage is TRBV2 and J usage is TRBJ2-3; 7 bases line up with TRBD2. Germline V gives CDR1 SNHLY, CDR2 FYNNEI. CDR3 length: 16 amino acids. V was pared by 5 bases and J by 2 bases, with 10 bases of the junction left unmatched. CDR3 bases: TGTGCCAGCAGTTTAGCGGGTCCGGCGAACACAGATACGCAGTATTTT. The encoded protein is CASSLAGPANTDTQYF.

On this clone: At the DNA level, this CDR3 is encoded by other sequences in the same sample as well. The chain carries TRBV6-1 and TRBJ1-6, with 8 bases that match TRBD1. The CDR3 loop spans 15 amino acids. Germline V gene data show CDR1 as MNHNS and CDR2 as SASEGT. J gave up 7 bases and V 3 bases, and 5 bases lay outside the gene matches. The CDR3 loop is CASSERTGSNSPLHF. CDR3 nucleotide sequence: TGTGCCAGCAGTGAGAGGACAGGGTCAAATTCACCCCTCCACTTT.

The rearrangement links TRBV2 to TRBJ2-1; 9 bases line up with TRBD1. V gave up 8 bases and J gave up 3 bases; unmatched junction bases: 17. In germline, CDR1 is SNHLY, CDR2 FYNNEI. CDR3 length: 18 amino acids. CDR3 bases: TGTGCCAGCGGGTACTCCCCACAGGGGGCCGCAAGCTACAATGAGCAGTTCTTC. This gives the protein CASGYSPQGAASYNEQFF. Filled out from reference TRBV2 and TRBJ2-1, the complete variable domain reads EPEVTQTPSHQVTQMGQEVILRCVPISNHLYFYWYRQILGQKVEFLVSFYNNEISEKSEIFDDQFSVERPDGSNFTLKIRSTKLEDSAMYFCASGYSPQGAASYNEQFFGPGTRLTVL.

The rearrangement joins TRBV16 to TRBJ1-4, with D perhaps TRBD1 (5 bases). Trimming pared 0 bases from V and 2 bases from J, leaving 10 bases between. Germline V gene lookup returns CDR1 KGHSY and CDR2 FQNENV. The CDR3 is 16 amino acids. The CDR3 protein is CASSQSARVTNEKLFF. Written as DNA, the CDR3 is TGTGCCAGCAGCCAATCCGCCAGGGTCACTAATGAAAAACTGTTTTTT. The whole variable domain, filled in from reference TRBV16 and TRBJ1-4, reads GEEVAQTPKHLVRGEGQKAKLYCAPIKGHSYVFWYQQVLKNEFKFLISFQNENVFDETGMPKERFSAKCLPNSPCSLEIQATKLEDSAVYFCASSQSARVTNEKLFFGSGTQLSVL.

V is TRBV6-5 and J is TRBJ2-7, with TRBD1 as a possible D gene (5 bases). V was cut by 10 bases and J by 2 bases, with 18 bases left in between. CDR3 length equals 14 residues. Germline values: CDR1 MNHEY, CDR2 SVGAGI. DNA of the CDR3: TGTGCCACTTCCCACCGACAGCGAACCTACGAGCAGTACTTC. Translation: CATSHRQRTYEQYF.

The CDR3 here is CASSLDGAGQETQYF. CDR3 sequence (DNA): TGTGCCAGCAGCCTGGATGGGGCAGGACAAGAGACCCAGTACTTC. This chain joins TRBV11-2 and TRBJ2-5; TRBD1 might be the D (5 bases). The CDR3 loop spans 15 amino acids. CDR1 is SGHAT and CDR2 is FQNNGV in the germline V gene. Trimming took off 5 bases at V and 2 bases at J, with 15 bases between the two ends.